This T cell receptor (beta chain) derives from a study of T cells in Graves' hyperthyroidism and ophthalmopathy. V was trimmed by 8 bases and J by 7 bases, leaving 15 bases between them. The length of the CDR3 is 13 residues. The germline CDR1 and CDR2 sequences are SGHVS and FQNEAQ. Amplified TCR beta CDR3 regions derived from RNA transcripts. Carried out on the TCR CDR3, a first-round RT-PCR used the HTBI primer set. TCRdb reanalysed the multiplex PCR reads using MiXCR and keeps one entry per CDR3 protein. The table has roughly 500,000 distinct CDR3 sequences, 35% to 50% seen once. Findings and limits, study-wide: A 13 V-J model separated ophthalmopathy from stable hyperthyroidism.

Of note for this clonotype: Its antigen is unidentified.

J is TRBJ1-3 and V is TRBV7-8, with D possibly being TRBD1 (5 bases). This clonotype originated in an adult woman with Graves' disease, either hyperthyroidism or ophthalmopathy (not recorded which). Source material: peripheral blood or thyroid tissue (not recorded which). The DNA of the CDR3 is TGTGCCAGCCGACGCCTAGAGGGGAACACCATATATTTT. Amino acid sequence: CASRRLEGNTIYF.